The present T cell receptor (beta chain) was sequenced within a study of cytomegalovirus exposure and HLA in healthy donors. PCR used 60 Vbeta primers and 13 Jbeta primers. Data came from immunoSEQ multiplex PCR; TCRdb stores just in-frame clones and leaves some out. The table includes over 200,000 clones, about 84% detected once. The CDR3 runs to 15 residues. Germline V lookup: CDR1 SGDLS, CDR2 YYNGEE. This chain uses TRBV9 with TRBJ2-5, with 8 nucleotides matching TRBD2. Gene TRBJ2-7 matches the end of the DNA better, so the J call may be wrong. This sequence originates from a human donor in good health. Sequenced material: PBMCs. CDR3 DNA sequence: TGTGCCAGCAGCTTCCGGGAGGGCCCCTCCTACGAGCAGTACTTC. Translated, it gives CASSFREGPSYEQYF.